This T cell receptor (beta chain) was identified during a study of PD-1 blockade in classical Hodgkin lymphoma. Study at large: Patients were administered nivolumab (3 mg/kg intravenously) every 2 weeks.

The time point: cycle 4 day 1 (C4D1), after 6 weeks of nivolumab. Following autologous stem cell transplantation, relapse occurred in every patient, and exposure to brentuximab vedotin varied. The CD4+ T cells used were purified from thawed PBMCs through magnetic negative selection. Repertoires were generated with immunoSEQ multiplex PCR, while TCRdb's copy carries only in-frame clones and drops some. The table lists tens of thousands of clones, around 83% of them singletons, with approximately 0.49% in the top ten. There are 18 residues in the CDR3. The source is a human donor with classical Hodgkin lymphoma. The V and J genes are TRBV21-1 and TRBJ1-5; the table's D call, TRBD1, was not checked against the DNA. TRBV21-1 is flagged as a pseudogene. The sequencing here drew on CD4+ T cells from blood, taken before the fourth cycle of nivolumab. The CDR3 spells CASSKAEGAGLVDQPQHF. CDR3 sequence (DNA): TGTGCCAGCAGCAAAGCAGAGGGGGCAGGGTTGGTGGATCAGCCCCAGCATTTT.